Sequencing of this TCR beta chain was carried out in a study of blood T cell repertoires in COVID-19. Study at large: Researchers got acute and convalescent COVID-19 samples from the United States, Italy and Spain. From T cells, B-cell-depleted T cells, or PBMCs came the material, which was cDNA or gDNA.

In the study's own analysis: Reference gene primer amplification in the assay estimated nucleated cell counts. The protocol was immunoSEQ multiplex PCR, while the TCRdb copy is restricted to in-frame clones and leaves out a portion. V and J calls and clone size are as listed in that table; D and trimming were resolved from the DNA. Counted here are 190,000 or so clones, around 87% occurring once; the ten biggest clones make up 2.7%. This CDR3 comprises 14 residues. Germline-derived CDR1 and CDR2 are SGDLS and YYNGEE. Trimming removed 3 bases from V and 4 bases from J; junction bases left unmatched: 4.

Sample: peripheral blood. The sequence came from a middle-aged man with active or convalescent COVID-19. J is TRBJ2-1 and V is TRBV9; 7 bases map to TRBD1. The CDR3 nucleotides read TGTGCCAGCAGCGACGGGACAGCTTACAATGAGCAGTTCTTC. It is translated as CASSDGTAYNEQFF. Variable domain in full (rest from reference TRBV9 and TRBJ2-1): DSGVTQTPKHLITATGQRVTLRCSPRSGDLSVYWYQQSLDQGLQFLIQYYNGEERAKGNILERFSAQQFPDLHSELNLSSLELGDSALYFCASSDGTAYNEQFFGPGTRLTVL.